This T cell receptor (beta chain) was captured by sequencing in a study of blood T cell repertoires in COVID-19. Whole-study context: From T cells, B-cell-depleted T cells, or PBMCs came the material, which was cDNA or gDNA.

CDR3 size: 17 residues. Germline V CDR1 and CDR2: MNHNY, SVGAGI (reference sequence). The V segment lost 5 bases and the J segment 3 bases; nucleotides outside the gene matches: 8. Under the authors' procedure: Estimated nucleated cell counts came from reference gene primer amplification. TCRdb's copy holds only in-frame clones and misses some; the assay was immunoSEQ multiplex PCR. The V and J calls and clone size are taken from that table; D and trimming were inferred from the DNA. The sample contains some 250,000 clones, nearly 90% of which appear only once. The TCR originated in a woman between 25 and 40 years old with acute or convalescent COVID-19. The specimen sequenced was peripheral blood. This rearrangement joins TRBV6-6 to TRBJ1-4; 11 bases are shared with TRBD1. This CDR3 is CASSLGQGATPNEKLFF. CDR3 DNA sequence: TGTGCCAGCAGTCTCGGACAGGGGGCGACTCCTAATGAAAAACTGTTTTTT.